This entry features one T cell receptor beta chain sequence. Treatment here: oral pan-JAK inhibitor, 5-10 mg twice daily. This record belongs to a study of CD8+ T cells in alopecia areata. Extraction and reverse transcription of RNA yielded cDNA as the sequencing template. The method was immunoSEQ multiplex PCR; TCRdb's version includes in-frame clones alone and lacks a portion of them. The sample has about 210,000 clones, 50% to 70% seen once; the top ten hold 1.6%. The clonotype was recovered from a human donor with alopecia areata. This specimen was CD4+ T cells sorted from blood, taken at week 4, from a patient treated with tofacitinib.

The CDR3 here is CSVERAGTGEKLFF. CDR3 nucleotide sequence: TGCAGCGTCGAGCGGGCAGGGACAGGGGAAAAACTGTTTTTT. This chain joins TRBV29-1 and TRBJ1-4, with 9 bases aligning to TRBD1. This CDR3 region has 14 residues. The germline CDR1 and CDR2 sequences are SQVTM and ANQGSEA. The trim removed 6 bases at V and 8 bases at J, leaving 10 bases unmatched. Complete variable domain (other parts from reference TRBV29-1 and TRBJ1-4): SAVISQKPSRDICQRGTSLTIQCQVDSQVTMMFWYRQQPGQSLTLIATANQGSEATYESGFVIDKFPISRPNLTFSTLTVSNMSPEDSSIYLCSVERAGTGEKLFFGSGTQLSVL.